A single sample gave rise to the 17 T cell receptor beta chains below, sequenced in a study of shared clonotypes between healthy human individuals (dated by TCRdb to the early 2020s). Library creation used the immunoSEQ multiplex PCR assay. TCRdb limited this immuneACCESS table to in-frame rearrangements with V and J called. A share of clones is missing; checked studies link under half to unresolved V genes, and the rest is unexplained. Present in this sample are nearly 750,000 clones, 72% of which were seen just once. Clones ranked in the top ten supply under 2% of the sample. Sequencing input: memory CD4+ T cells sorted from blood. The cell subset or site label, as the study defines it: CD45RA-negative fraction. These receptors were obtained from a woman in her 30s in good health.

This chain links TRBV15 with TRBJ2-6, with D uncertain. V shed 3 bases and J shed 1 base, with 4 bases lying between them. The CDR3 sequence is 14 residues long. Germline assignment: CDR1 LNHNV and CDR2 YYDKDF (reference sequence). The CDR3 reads CATSRGSGANVLTF. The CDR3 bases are TGTGCCACCAGCAGGGGGTCTGGGGCCAACGTCCTGACTTTC.

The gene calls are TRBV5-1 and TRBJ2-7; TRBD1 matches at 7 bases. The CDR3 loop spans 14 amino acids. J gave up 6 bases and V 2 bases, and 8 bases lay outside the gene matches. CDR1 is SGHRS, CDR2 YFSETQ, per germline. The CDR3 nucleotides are TGCGCCAGCAGCTTACAGGGGCTCTCGGGCGAGCAGTACTTC. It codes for CASSLQGLSGEQYF. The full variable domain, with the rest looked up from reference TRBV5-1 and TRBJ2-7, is KAGVTQTPRYLIKTRGQQVTLSCSPISGHRSVSWYQQTPGQGLQFLFEYFSETQRNKGNFPGRFSGRQFSNSRSEMNVSTLELGDSALYLCASSLQGLSGEQYFGPGTRLTVT.

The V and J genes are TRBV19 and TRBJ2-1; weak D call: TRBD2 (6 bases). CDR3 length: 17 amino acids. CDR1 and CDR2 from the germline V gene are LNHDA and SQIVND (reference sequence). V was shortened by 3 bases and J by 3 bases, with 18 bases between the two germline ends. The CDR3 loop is CASSIIAANDLYNEQFF. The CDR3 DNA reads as TGTGCCAGTAGTATTATAGCGGCGAATGACCTCTACAATGAGCAGTTCTTC.

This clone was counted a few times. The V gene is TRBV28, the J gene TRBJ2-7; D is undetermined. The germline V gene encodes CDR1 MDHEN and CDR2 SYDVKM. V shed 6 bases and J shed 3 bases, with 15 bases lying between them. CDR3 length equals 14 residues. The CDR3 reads CASSFTRLHYEQYF. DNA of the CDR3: TGTGCCAGCAGCTTCACGCGCCTACACTACGAGCAGTACTTC. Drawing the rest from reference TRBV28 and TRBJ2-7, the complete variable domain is DVKVTQSSRYLVKRTGEKVFLECVQDMDHENMFWYRQDPGLGLRLIYFSYDVKMKEKGDIPEGYSVSREKKERFSLILESASTNQTSMYLCASSFTRLHYEQYFGPGTRLTVT.

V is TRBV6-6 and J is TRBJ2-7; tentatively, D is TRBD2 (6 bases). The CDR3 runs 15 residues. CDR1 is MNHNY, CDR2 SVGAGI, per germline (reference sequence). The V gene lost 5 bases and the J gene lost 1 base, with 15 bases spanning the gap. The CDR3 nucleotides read TGTGCCAGCAGTCCGGAAGGAGGGCTATCCTACGAGCAGTACTTC. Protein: CASSPEGGLSYEQYF.

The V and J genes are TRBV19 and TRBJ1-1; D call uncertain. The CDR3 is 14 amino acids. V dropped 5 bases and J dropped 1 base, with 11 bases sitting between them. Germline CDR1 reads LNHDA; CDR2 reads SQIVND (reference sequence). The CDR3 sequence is CASSPPRSNTEAFF. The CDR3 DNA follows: TGTGCCAGTAGTCCCCCTCGATCGAACACTGAAGCTTTCTTT.

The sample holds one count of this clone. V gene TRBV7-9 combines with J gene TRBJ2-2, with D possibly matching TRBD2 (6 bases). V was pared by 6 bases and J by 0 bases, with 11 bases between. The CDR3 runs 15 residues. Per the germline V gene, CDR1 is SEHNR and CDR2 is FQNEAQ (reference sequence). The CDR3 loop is CASRPPGANTGELFF. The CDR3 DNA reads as TGTGCCAGCAGACCGCCGGGGGCGAACACCGGGGAGCTGTTTTTT.

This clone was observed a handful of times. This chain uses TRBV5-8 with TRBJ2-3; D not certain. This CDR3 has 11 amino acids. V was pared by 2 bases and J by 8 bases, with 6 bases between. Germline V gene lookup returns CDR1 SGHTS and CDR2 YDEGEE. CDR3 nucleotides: TGTGCCAGCAGCTTTAGCCGTACGCAGTATTTT. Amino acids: CASSFSRTQYF. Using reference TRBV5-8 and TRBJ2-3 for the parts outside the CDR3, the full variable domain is EAGVTQSPTHLIKTRGQQATLRCSPISGHTSVYWYQQALGLGLQFLLWYDEGEERNRGNFPPRFSGRQFPNYSSELNVNALELEDSALYLCASSFSRTQYFGPGTRLTVL.

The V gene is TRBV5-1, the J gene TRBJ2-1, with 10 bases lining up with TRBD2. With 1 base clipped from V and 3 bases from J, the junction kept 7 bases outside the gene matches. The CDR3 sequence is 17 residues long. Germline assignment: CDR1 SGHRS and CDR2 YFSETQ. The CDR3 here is CASSLRSVAGGYNEQFF. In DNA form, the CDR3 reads TGCGCCAGCAGCTTGCGGTCGGTAGCGGGAGGCTACAATGAGCAGTTCTTC. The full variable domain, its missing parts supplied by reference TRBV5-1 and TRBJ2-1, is KAGVTQTPRYLIKTRGQQVTLSCSPISGHRSVSWYQQTPGQGLQFLFEYFSETQRNKGNFPGRFSGRQFSNSRSEMNVSTLELGDSALYLCASSLRSVAGGYNEQFFGPGTRLTVL.

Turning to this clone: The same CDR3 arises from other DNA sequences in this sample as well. The CDR3 reads CASSLLADSYNEQFF. For the CDR3, the DNA is TGCGCCAGCAGCTTGTTAGCGGACTCCTACAATGAGCAGTTCTTC. The chain uses TRBV5-1 and TRBJ2-1, with a weak D call TRBD2 (6 bases). Trimming removed 1 base at V and 0 bases at J, with 8 bases between. The CDR3 contains 15 residues. Germline CDR1 is SGHRS and CDR2 is YFSETQ.

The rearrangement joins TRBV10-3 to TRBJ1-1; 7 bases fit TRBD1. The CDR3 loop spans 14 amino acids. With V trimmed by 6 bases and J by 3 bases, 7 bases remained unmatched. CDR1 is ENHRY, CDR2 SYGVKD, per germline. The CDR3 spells CAIRLTGRDTEAFF. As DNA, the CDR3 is TGTGCCATCAGGCTGACAGGGAGGGACACTGAAGCTTTCTTT.

CDR3: CATVGLAEYEQYF. CDR3 DNA sequence: TGTGCCACGGTTGGACTAGCCGAGTACGAGCAGTACTTC. V and J are TRBV6-1 and TRBJ2-7; 8 positions agree with TRBD2. Trimming at V came to 10 bases and at J to 4 bases, leaving 9 bases not matched to a gene. The CDR3 consists of 13 residues. Germline CDR1 and CDR2: MNHNS and SASEGT.

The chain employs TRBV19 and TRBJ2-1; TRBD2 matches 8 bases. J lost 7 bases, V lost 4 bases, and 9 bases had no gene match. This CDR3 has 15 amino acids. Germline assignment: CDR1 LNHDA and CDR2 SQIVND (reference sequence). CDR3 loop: CASSTSAGVSNEQFF. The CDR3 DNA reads TGTGCCAGTAGTACGTCAGCGGGAGTCTCGAATGAGCAGTTCTTC.

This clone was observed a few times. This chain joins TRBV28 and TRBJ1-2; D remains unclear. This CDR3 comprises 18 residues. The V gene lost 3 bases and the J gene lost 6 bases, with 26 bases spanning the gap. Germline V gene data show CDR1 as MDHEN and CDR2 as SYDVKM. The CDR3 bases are TGTGCCAGCAGTTTGCCATCATTCCCGGGCAAAACCAAAAATGGCTACACCTTC. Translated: CASSLPSFPGKTKNGYTF.

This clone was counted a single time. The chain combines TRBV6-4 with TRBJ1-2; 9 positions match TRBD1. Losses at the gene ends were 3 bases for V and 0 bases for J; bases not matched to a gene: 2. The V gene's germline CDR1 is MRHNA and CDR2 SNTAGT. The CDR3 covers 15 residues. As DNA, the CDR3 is TGTGCCAGCAGTGAAAACAGGGGGCCTAACTATGGCTACACCTTC. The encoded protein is CASSENRGPNYGYTF.

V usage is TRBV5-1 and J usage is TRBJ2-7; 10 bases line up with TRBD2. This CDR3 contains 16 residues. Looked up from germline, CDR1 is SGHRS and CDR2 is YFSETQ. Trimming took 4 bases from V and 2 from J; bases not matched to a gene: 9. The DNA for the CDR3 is TGCGCCAGCAGCAGGGCCGGGACTAGCGCTACCTACGAGCAGTACTTC. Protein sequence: CASSRAGTSATYEQYF.

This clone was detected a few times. The CDR3: CASSIRTAQGDGYTF. In DNA form, the CDR3 reads TGTGCCAGTAGTATTAGGACAGCCCAAGGGGATGGCTACACCTTC. The rearrangement uses TRBV19 and TRBJ1-2, with D perhaps TRBD1 (6 bases). There are 15 residues in the CDR3. With 3 bases removed from V and 6 bases from J, the gap between germline ends came to 17 bases. Germline V gene sequence: CDR1 LNHDA, CDR2 SQIVND (reference sequence).